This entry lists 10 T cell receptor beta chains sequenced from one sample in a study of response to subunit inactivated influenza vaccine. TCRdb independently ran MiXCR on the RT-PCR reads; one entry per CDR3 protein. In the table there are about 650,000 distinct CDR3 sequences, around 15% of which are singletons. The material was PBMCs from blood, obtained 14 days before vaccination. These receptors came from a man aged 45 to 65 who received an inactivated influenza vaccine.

In DNA form, the CDR3 reads TGTGCCAGCAGTTACGGGGCAGACCCTAACACTGAAGCTTTCTTT. Translated: CASSYGADPNTEAFF. J is TRBJ1-1 and V is TRBV6-5, with a possible D match to TRBD1 (5 bases). The CDR3 length is 15 residues. Per the germline V gene, CDR1 is MNHEY and CDR2 is SVGAGI. V shed 2 bases and J shed 2 bases, with 12 bases lying between them.

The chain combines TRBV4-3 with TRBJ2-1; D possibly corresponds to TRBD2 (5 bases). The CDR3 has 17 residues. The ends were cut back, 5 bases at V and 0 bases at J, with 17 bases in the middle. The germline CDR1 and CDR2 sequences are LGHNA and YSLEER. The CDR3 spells CASSRRIGGPSYNEQFF. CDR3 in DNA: TGCGCCAGCAGCAGAAGGATCGGAGGCCCCTCCTACAATGAGCAGTTCTTC.

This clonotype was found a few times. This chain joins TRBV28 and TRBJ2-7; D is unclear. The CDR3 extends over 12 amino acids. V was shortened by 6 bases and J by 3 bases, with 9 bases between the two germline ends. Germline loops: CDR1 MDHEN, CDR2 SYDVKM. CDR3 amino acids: CASSPMLYEQYF. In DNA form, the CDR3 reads TGTGCCAGCAGCCCAATGCTCTACGAGCAGTACTTC.

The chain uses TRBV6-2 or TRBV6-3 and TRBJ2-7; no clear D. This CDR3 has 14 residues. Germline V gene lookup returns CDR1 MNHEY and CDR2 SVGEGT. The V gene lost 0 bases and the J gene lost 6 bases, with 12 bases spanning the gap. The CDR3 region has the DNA TGTGCCAGCAGTTACTCGACACTGCTGGGCGAGCAGTACTTC. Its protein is CASSYSTLLGEQYF.

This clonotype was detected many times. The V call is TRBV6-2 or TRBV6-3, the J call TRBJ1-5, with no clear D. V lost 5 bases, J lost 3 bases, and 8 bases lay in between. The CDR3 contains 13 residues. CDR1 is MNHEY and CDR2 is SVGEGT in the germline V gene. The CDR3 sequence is CASSGLNNQPQHF. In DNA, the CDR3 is TGTGCCAGCAGTGGGCTGAACAATCAGCCCCAGCATTTT.

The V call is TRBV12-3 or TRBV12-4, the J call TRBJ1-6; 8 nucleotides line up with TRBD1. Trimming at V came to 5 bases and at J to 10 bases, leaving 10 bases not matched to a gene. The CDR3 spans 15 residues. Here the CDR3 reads CASSELQGGISPLHF. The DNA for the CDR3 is TGTGCCAGCAGTGAGCTACAGGGGGGAATCTCACCCCTCCACTTT.

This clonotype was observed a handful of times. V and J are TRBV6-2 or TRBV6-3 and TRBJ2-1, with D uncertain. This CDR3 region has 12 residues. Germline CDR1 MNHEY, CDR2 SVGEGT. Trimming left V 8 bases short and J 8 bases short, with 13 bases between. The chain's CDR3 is CASGLDWYEQFF. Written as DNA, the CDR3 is TGTGCCAGCGGTCTTGACTGGTATGAGCAGTTCTTC.

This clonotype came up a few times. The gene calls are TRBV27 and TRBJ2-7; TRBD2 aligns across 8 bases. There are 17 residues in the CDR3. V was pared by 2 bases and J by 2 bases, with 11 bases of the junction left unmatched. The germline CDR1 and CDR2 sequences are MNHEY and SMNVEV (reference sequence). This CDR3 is CASSLAPNTGRAYEQYF. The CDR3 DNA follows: TGTGCCAGCAGTTTAGCCCCCAACACCGGGAGGGCCTACGAGCAGTACTTC.

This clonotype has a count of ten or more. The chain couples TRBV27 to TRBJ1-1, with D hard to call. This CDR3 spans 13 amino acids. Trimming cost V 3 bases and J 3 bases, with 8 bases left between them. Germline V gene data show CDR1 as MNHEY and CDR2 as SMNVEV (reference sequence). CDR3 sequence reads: CASSFPGHTEAFF. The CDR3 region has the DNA TGTGCCAGCAGTTTTCCGGGTCACACTGAAGCTTTCTTT.

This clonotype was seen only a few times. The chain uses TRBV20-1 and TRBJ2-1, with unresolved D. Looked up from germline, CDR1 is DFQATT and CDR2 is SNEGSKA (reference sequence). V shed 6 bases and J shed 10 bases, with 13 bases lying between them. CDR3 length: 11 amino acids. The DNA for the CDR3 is TGCAGTGCAAGTCGAAACGGCGAGCAGTTCTTC. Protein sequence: CSASRNGEQFF.